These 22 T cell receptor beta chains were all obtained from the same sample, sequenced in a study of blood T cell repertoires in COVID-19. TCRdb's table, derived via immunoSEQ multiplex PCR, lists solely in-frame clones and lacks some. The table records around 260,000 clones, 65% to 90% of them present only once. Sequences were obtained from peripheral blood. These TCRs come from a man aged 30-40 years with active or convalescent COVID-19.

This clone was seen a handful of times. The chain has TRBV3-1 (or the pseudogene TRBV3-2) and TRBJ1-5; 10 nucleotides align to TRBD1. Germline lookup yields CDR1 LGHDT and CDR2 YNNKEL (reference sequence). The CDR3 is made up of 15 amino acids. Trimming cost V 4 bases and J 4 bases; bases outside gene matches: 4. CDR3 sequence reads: CASSLRTGGNQPQHF. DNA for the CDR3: TGTGCCAGCAGCCTACGGACAGGGGGAAATCAGCCCCAGCATTTT.

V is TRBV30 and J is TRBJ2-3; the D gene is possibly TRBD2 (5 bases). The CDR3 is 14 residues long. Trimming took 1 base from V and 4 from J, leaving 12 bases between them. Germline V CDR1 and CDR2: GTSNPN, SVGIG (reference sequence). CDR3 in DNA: TGTGCCTGGAGTGGACTAACGATTGCAGATACGCAGTATTTT. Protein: CAWSGLTIADTQYF.

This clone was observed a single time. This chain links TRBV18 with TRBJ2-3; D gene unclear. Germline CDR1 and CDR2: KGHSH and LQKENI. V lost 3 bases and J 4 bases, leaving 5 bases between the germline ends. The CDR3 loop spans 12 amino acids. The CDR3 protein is CASSPRSDTQYF. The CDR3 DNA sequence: TGTGCCAGCTCACCGCGATCAGATACGCAGTATTTT.

The CDR3 DNA is TGTGCCAGCAGCCAAGATCTACTCCTCGGGGGTGGCTACACCTTC. Its protein is CASSQDLLLGGGYTF. The rearrangement uses TRBV3-1 (or the pseudogene TRBV3-2) and TRBJ1-2, with D possibly matching TRBD1 (5 bases). Per the germline V gene, CDR1 is LGHDT and CDR2 is YNNKEL (reference sequence). The CDR3 loop spans 15 amino acids. Trimming shortened V by 0 bases and J by 7 bases, and 15 bases separated the two germline ends.

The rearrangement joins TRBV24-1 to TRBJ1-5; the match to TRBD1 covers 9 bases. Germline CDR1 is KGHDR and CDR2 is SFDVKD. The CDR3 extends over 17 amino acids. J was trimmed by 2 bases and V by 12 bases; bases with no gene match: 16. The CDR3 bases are TGTGCCTCCCCTCCCGGGACAGGGTTTTTGCGCAATCAGCCCCAGCATTTT. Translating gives CASPPGTGFLRNQPQHF.

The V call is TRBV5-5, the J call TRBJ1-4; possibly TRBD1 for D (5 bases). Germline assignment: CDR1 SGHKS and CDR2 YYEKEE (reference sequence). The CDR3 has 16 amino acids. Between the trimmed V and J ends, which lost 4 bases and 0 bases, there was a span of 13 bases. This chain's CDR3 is CASSQRGSATNEKLFF. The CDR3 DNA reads TGTGCCAGCAGCCAGCGGGGGTCAGCAACTAATGAAAAACTGTTTTTT.

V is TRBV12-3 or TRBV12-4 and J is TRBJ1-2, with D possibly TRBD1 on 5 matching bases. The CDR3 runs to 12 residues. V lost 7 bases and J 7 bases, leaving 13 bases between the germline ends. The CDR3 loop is CASKQEYGGYTF. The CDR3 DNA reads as TGTGCCAGCAAACAGGAGTATGGTGGCTACACCTTC.

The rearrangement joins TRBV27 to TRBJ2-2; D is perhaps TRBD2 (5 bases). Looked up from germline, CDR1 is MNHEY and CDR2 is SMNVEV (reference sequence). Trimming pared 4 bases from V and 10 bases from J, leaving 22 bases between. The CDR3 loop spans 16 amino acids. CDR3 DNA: TGTGCCAGCAGTTGGACGGACCCCAGTGCCGGGATGGAGCTGTTTTTT. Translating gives CASSWTDPSAGMELFF.

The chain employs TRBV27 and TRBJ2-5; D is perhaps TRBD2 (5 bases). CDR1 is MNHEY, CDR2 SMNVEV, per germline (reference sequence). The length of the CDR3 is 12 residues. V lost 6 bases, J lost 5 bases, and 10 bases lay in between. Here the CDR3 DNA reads TGTGCCAGCAGCCCGGGGTTGGAGACCCAGTACTTC. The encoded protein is CASSPGLETQYF.

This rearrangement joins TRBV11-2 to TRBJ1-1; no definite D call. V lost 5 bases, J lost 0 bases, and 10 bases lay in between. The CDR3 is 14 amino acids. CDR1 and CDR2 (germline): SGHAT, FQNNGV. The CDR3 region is CASSPGRLNTEAFF. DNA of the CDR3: TGTGCCAGCAGCCCCGGCAGGTTGAACACTGAAGCTTTCTTT.

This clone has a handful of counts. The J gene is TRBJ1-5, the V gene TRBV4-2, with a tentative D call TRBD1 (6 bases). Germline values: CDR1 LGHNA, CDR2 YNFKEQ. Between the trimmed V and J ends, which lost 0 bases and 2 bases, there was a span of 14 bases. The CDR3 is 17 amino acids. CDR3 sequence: CASSQDPQTGRNQPQHF. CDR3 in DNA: TGTGCCAGCAGCCAAGATCCCCAGACAGGTCGCAATCAGCCCCAGCATTTT.

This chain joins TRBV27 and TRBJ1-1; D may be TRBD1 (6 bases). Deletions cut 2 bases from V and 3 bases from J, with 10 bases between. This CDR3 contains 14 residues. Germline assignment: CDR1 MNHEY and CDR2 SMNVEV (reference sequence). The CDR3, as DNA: TGTGCCAGCAGTTTAACCAGGGGCGACACTGAAGCTTTCTTT. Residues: CASSLTRGDTEAFF.

DNA for the CDR3: TGCGCCAGCAGCCAAGTCCGACAGGAGTACTCCTATAATTCACCCCTCCACTTT. Protein: CASSQVRQEYSYNSPLHF. V and J are TRBV4-1 and TRBJ1-6, with D possibly matching TRBD1 (6 bases). Germline V gives CDR1 MGHRA, CDR2 YSYEKL. Trimming shortened V by 1 base and J by 0 bases, and 13 bases separated the two germline ends. The CDR3 covers 18 residues.

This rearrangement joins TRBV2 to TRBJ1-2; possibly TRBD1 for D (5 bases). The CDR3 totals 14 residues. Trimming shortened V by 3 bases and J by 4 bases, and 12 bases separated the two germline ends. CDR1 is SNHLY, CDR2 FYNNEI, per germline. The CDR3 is CASSEEGLGYGYTF. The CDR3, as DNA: TGTGCCAGCAGTGAGGAGGGGCTTGGCTATGGCTACACCTTC.

CDR3 nucleotides: TGTGCCAGCGGGACGGGGGGCTCTGGAAACACCATATATTTT. Residues: CASGTGGSGNTIYF. The V and J genes are TRBV9 and TRBJ1-3; TRBD1 might be the D (5 bases). V lost 7 bases, J lost 0 bases, and 11 bases lay in between. CDR1 and CDR2 (germline): SGDLS, YYNGEE. CDR3 length equals 14 residues.

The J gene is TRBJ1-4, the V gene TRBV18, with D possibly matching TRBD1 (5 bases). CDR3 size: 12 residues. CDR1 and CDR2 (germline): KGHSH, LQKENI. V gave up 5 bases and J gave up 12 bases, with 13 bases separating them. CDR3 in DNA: TGTGCCAGCTCAAGAGACAGTGTGGAACTGTTTTTT. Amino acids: CASSRDSVELFF.

CDR3 sequence reads: CASKAGREYGYTF. The CDR3 region has the DNA TGTGCCAGTAAGGCGGGACGGGAGTATGGCTACACCTTC. This chain connects TRBV7-8 to TRBJ1-2; D is possibly TRBD1 (5 bases). CDR1 and CDR2 from the germline V gene are SGHVS and FQNEAQ. Between the trimmed V and J ends, which lost 9 bases and 5 bases, there was a span of 16 bases. CDR3 size: 13 residues.

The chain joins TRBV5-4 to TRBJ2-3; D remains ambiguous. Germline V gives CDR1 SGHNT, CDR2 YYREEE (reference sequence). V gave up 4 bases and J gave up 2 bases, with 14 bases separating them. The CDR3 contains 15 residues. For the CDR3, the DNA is TGTGCCAGCAGCCCGGCGGCGATTCACACAGATACGCAGTATTTT. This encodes CASSPAAIHTDTQYF.

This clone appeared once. The CDR3 region has the DNA TGCGCCAGCAGCCAAGACAGGGGTAGCACTGAAGCTTTCTTT. Its protein is CASSQDRGSTEAFF. The chain recombines TRBV4-3 with TRBJ1-1; perhaps TRBD1 as D (6 bases). The ends were cut back, 0 bases at V and 4 bases at J, with 9 bases in the middle. Germline lookup yields CDR1 LGHNA and CDR2 YSLEER. The CDR3 consists of 14 residues.

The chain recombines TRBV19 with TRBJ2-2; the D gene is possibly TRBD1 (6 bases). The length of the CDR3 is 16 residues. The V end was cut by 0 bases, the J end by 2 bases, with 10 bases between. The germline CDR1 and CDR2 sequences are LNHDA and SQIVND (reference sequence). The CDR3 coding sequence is TGTGCCAGTAGTATAGATATGACAGGTAACACCGGGGAGCTGTTTTTT. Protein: CASSIDMTGNTGELFF. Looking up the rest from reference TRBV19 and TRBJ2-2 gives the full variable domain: DGGITQSPKYLFRKEGQNVTLSCEQNLNHDAMYWYRQDPGQGLRLIYYSQIVNDFQKGDIAEGYSVSREKKESFPLTVTSAQKNPTAFYLCASSIDMTGNTGELFFGEGSRLTVL.

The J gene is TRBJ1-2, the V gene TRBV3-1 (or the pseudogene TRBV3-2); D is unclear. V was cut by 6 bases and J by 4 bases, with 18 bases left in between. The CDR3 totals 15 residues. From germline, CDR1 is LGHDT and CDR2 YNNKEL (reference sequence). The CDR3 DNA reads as TGTGCCAGCAGGCCGGGAGGTGGGGTGGGCTATGGCTACACCTTC. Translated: CASRPGGGVGYGYTF.

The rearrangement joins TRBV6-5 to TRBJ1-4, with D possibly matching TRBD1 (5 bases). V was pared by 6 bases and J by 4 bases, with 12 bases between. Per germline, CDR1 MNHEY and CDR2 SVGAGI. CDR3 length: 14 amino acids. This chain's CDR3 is CASRLTENNEKLFF. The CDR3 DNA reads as TGTGCCAGCAGGCTGACAGAGAATAATGAAAAACTGTTTTTT.